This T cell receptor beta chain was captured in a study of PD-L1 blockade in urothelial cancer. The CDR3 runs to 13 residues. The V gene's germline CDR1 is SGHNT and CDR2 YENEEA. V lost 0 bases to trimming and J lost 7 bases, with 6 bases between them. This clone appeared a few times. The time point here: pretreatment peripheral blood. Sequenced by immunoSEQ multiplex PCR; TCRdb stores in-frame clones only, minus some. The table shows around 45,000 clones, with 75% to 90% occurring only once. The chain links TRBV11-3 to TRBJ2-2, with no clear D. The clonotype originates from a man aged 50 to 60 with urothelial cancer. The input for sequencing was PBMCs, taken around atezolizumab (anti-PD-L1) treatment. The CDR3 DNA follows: TGTGCCAGCAGCTTAGATCGGGTCGGGGAGCTGTTTTTT. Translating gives CASSLDRVGELFF. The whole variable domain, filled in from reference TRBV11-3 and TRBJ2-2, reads EAGVVQSPRYKIIEKKQPVAFWCNPISGHNTLYWYLQNLGQGPELLIRYENEEAVDDSQLPKDRFSAERLKGVDSTLKIQPAELGDSAVYLCASSLDRVGELFFGEGSRLTVL.